This T cell receptor beta chain was sequenced for a study of monozygotic twins with inflammatory bowel disease. Sampling involved one blood draw (under 2.7 ml) for every donor. Template switching added UMIs carrying a 6-nucleotide sample barcode. No DNA is given; TCRdb re-called the 5' RACE reads and lists each CDR3 protein once. The sample has over 200,000 distinct CDR3 sequences. The CDR3 has 14 amino acids. Germline V lookup: CDR1 SGHRS, CDR2 YFSETQ. V gene TRBV5-1 combines with J gene TRBJ1-1; TCRdb names TRBD1, which stays unverified in the absence of DNA. This TCR came from a human donor with ulcerative colitis or Crohn's disease, or a healthy co-twin of an affected twin (not recorded which). Material for sequencing was blood. The CDR3: CASSLQGIGTEAFF.